These 21 T cell receptor beta chains originate from one sample sequenced in a study of blood T cells in healthy people across ages. For the second PCR, which ran for roughly 6 to 12 cycles, a sample-barcoded 5' primer and a J-beta primer mix were used. TCRdb processed the 5' RACE reads anew with MiXCR; each CDR3 protein has one entry. The sample contains roughly 1,300,000 distinct CDR3 sequences, approximately 59% of which appear only once. The sequenced sample consisted of blood. The receptors originated from a man aged 18 to 29 in good health.

The V call is TRBV4-1, the J call TRBJ2-7; 7 bases are a match to TRBD1. CDR3 size: 15 residues. V lost 4 bases to trimming and J lost 6 bases; unmatched junction nucleotides: 12. The V gene's germline CDR1 is MGHRA and CDR2 YSYEKL. CDR3 in amino acids: CASSLLGTAGGEQYF. The CDR3 DNA is TGCGCCAGCAGCCTCCTGGGGACAGCTGGAGGCGAGCAGTACTTC.

V is TRBV11-2 and J is TRBJ2-1, with D perhaps given as TRBD1 or TRBD2 (5 bases each). There are 16 residues in the CDR3. The V end lost 5 bases, the J end lost 0 bases, and 14 bases lay between the germline ends. Germline loops: CDR1 SGHAT, CDR2 FQNNGV. In nucleotides, the CDR3 is TGTGCCAGCAGCCGGACCTGGGACGGCTCCTACAATGAGCAGTTCTTC. Protein sequence: CASSRTWDGSYNEQFF.

The V gene is TRBV6-2 or TRBV6-3, the J gene TRBJ2-7; D is perhaps TRBD1 or TRBD2 (5 bases each). Near its end, the DNA agrees better with TRBJ2-5, so the J call may be wrong. The CDR3 sequence is 13 residues long. In germline, CDR1 is MNHEY, CDR2 SVGEGT. CDR3 in DNA: TGTGCCAGCAGTCGGGACCCGAGAGAGACCCAGTACTTC. Translated, it gives CASSRDPRETQYF.

The J gene is TRBJ1-5, the V gene TRBV6-2 or TRBV6-3; D is perhaps TRBD1 (5 bases). This CDR3 has 15 residues. Between the trimmed V and J ends, which lost 5 bases and 0 bases, there was a span of 11 bases. Per the germline V gene, CDR1 is MNHEY and CDR2 is SVGEGT. CDR3 residues: CASSDSHLSNQPQHF. For the CDR3, the DNA is TGTGCCAGCAGTGACAGTCACCTTAGCAATCAGCCCCAGCATTTT.

The chain carries TRBV20-1 and TRBJ1-1; TRBD1 is a possible D gene (5 bases). V lost 0 bases to trimming and J lost 4 bases, with 9 bases between them. Germline V CDR1 and CDR2: DFQATT, SNEGSKA (reference sequence). The CDR3 loop spans 13 amino acids. The DNA for the CDR3 is TGCAGTGCTAGAGATAATGGGGGCACTGAAGCTTTCTTT. Translation: CSARDNGGTEAFF.

The CDR3 sequence: CAISDLGPATNEKLFF. Written as DNA, the CDR3 is TGTGCCATCAGTGATTTGGGACCTGCAACTAATGAAAAACTGTTTTTT. This rearrangement joins TRBV10-3 to TRBJ1-4, with D tentatively TRBD1 (5 bases). The V end was cut by 3 bases, the J end by 0 bases, with 11 bases between. CDR3 size: 16 residues. The germline V gene has CDR1 ENHRY and CDR2 SYGVKD.

The chain is built from TRBV4-1 and TRBJ2-1; D remains unclear. The CDR3 is 15 amino acids. Germline V gene sequence: CDR1 MGHRA, CDR2 YSYEKL. Trimming left V 4 bases short and J 6 bases short, with 16 bases between. The CDR3 bases are TGCGCCAGCAGCCCTTCCACAGTTTTTAGCAATGAGCAGTTCTTC. It codes for CASSPSTVFSNEQFF.

The J gene is TRBJ2-1, the V gene TRBV5-1; TRBD2 aligns across 10 bases. Germline assignment: CDR1 SGHRS and CDR2 YFSETQ. Trimming took 2 bases from V and 7 from J; bases not matched to a gene: 6. This CDR3 is 15 amino acids long. CDR3 sequence (DNA): TGCGCCAGCAGCTTCGGGCTAGCGGGAGTGAATGAGCAGTTCTTC. It codes for CASSFGLAGVNEQFF.

This rearrangement joins TRBV12-3 or TRBV12-4 to TRBJ2-1; 8 bases are shared with TRBD2. With V trimmed by 5 bases and J by 5 bases, 8 bases remained unmatched. The CDR3 is 15 amino acids. CDR3 in amino acids: CASSGSGGRDNEQFF. As DNA, the CDR3 is TGTGCCAGCAGTGGATCGGGGGGGCGGGACAATGAGCAGTTCTTC.

The CDR3 sequence: CATQGGPTYEQYF. The CDR3 DNA follows: TGTGCCACCCAGGGGGGGCCCACCTACGAGCAGTACTTC. The chain uses TRBV27 and TRBJ2-7; D tentatively fits TRBD1 or TRBD2 (7 bases each). V lost 10 bases and J 2 bases, leaving 15 bases between the germline ends. The germline V gene encodes CDR1 MNHEY and CDR2 SMNVEV (reference sequence). CDR3 length: 13 residues.

The gene calls are TRBV5-1 and TRBJ2-1; D is perhaps TRBD1 (5 bases). Germline V lookup: CDR1 SGHRS, CDR2 YFSETQ. The CDR3 is made up of 15 amino acids. The V end lost 2 bases, the J end lost 2 bases, and 11 bases lay between the germline ends. In nucleotides, the CDR3 is TGCGCCAGCAGCTTTAATACAGGTACCTACAATGAGCAGTTCTTC. As protein: CASSFNTGTYNEQFF.

This clonotype was seen a handful of times. The chain is built from TRBV29-1 and TRBJ1-2; the D gene is possibly TRBD1 (6 bases). Trimming shortened V by 7 bases and J by 4 bases, and 13 bases separated the two germline ends. Germline CDR1 SQVTM, CDR2 ANQGSEA. The CDR3 contains 12 residues. The CDR3 DNA reads as TGCAGCGGCAGGGGATTGGGCTATGGCTACACCTTC. This sequence encodes CSGRGLGYGYTF.

This clonotype was detected only a few times. The gene calls are TRBV5-1 and TRBJ2-2; 7 nucleotides agree with TRBD1. This CDR3 has 14 residues. J was trimmed by 5 bases and V by 3 bases; bases with no gene match: 4. Germline values: CDR1 SGHRS, CDR2 YFSETQ. The DNA of the CDR3 is TGCGCCAGCAGCTCCGACAGGGAAACCGGGGAGCTGTTTTTT. Its translation: CASSSDRETGELFF.

The chain recombines TRBV27 with TRBJ2-4; 7 bases align to TRBD2. CDR1 and CDR2 from the germline V gene are MNHEY and SMNVEV (reference sequence). The CDR3 totals 14 residues. Trimming cost V 5 bases and J 5 bases; bases outside gene matches: 6. The CDR3 here is CASSVEGGQNIQYF. For the CDR3, the DNA is TGTGCCAGCAGTGTCGAGGGAGGGCAAAACATTCAGTACTTC.

J is TRBJ2-6 and V is TRBV11-2; possibly TRBD1 or TRBD2 for D (6 bases each). The V end lost 1 base, the J end lost 9 bases, and 22 bases lay between the germline ends. This CDR3 has 18 amino acids. Germline V lookup: CDR1 SGHAT, CDR2 FQNNGV. CDR3 sequence reads: CASSLAWTQRGRGNVLTF. As DNA, the CDR3 is TGTGCCAGCAGCTTAGCTTGGACCCAACGGGGGCGAGGCAACGTCCTGACTTTC.

The chain recombines TRBV5-4 with TRBJ2-1; possibly TRBD1 for D (5 bases). CDR3 length: 16 residues. Trimming took 4 bases from V and 3 from J, leaving 17 bases between them. Per the germline V gene, CDR1 is SGHNT and CDR2 is YYREEE (reference sequence). The DNA for the CDR3 is TGTGCCAGCAGCACCATGGACACTCCCAACTACAATGAGCAGTTCTTC. Protein product: CASSTMDTPNYNEQFF.

This clonotype was seen a handful of times. The rearrangement uses TRBV11-2 and TRBJ1-3; D call uncertain. Trimming took 0 bases from V and 0 from J, leaving 9 bases between them. Looked up from germline, CDR1 is SGHAT and CDR2 is FQNNGV. The CDR3 has 16 amino acids. CDR3: CASSLDQLSSGNTIYF. The DNA for the CDR3 is TGTGCCAGCAGCTTAGATCAGTTGAGCTCTGGAAACACCATATATTTT. Full variable domain (remainder filled in from reference TRBV11-2 and TRBJ1-3): EAGVAQSPRYKIIEKRQSVAFWCNPISGHATLYWYQQILGQGPKLLIQFQNNGVVDDSQLPKDRFSAERLKGVDSTLKIQPAKLEDSAVYLCASSLDQLSSGNTIYFGEGSWLTVV.

This chain links TRBV5-5 with TRBJ2-7; D uncertain. Germline assignment: CDR1 SGHKS and CDR2 YYEKEE (reference sequence). Trimming pared 5 bases from V and 4 bases from J, leaving 19 bases between. The CDR3 covers 15 residues. The CDR3 bases are TGTGCCAGCAGTACAGATCTACGTCTGGAATACGAGCAGTACTTC. It translates to CASSTDLRLEYEQYF.

This clonotype has a count of ten or more. The V call is TRBV20-1, the J call TRBJ1-4, with D hard to call. The CDR3 runs to 13 residues. Germline V gene data show CDR1 as DFQATT and CDR2 as SNEGSKA (reference sequence). The V end was cut by 6 bases, the J end by 8 bases, with 16 bases between. CDR3 residues: CSAPGVDVEKLFF. The CDR3 region has the DNA TGCAGTGCCCCCGGGGTTGATGTGGAAAAACTGTTTTTT.

A few counts support this clonotype. The J gene is TRBJ1-6, the V gene TRBV7-2; 7 bases are shared with TRBD1. The V segment lost 1 base and the J segment 8 bases; nucleotides outside the gene matches: 5. Germline assignment: CDR1 SGHTA and CDR2 FQGNSA. This CDR3 has 15 residues. Here the CDR3 DNA reads TGTGCCAGCAGCTTAGAGGGCAGGGGGGATTCACCCCTCCACTTT. Amino acids: CASSLEGRGDSPLHF.

This CDR3 reads CASSLYVLADSSSYEQYF. The CDR3 region has the DNA TGTGCCAGCAGCTTATATGTGCTAGCGGACTCCAGCTCCTACGAGCAGTACTTC. The chain combines TRBV7-6 with TRBJ2-4; 7 bases agree with TRBD2. The better agreement between TRBJ2-7 and the DNA end casts doubt on the J call. The CDR3 has 18 residues. Germline loops: CDR1 SGHVS, CDR2 FNYEAQ.